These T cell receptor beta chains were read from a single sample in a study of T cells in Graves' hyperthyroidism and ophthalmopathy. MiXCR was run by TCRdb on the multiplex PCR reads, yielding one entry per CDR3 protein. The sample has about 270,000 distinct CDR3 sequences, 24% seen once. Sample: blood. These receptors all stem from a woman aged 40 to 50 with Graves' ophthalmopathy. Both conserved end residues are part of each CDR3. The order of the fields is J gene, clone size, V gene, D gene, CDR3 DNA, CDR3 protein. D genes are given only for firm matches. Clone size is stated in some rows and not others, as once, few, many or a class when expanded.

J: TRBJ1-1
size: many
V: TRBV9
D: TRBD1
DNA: TGTGCCAGCAGCGTACTTAGACAGGGCACTGAAGCTTTCTTT
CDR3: CASSVLRQGTEAFF

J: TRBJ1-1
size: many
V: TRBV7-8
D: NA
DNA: TGTGCCAGCAGCTTAGCGTCTATGCAGGGTCGCACTGAAGCTTTCTTT
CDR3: CASSLASMQGRTEAFF

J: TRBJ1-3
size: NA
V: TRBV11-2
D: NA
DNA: TGTGCCAGCAGAGCGAGGGACTACAGCTCTGGAAACACCATATATTTT
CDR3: CASRARDYSSGNTIYF

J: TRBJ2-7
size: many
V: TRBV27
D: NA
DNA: TGTGCCAGCAGCCCTAACTCCTACGAGCAGTACTTC
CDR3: CASSPNSYEQYF

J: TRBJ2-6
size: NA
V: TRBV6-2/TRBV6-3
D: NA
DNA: TGTGCCACAGTAACAGGGACTGGGGCCAACGTCCTGACTTTC
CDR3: CATVTGTGANVLTF

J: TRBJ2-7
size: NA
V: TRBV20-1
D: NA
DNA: TGCAGTGCTAGTCCACGACACCGGACAGTGCTAAGCGAGCAGTACTTC
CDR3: CSASPRHRTVLSEQYF

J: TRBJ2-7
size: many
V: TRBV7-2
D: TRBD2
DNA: TGTGCCAGCAGCCCCTCACTAGCGGACTACGAGCAGTACTTC
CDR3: CASSPSLADYEQYF

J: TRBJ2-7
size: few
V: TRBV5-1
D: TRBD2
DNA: TGCGCCAGCAGCTTGGGTGGGACTAGCGGGAGTGTGGCCGAGCAGTACTTC
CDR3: CASSLGGTSGSVAEQYF

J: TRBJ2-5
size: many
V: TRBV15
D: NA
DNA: TGTGCCACCAGCAGAGATTTGATGCAAGAGACCCAGTACTTC
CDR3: CATSRDLMQETQYF

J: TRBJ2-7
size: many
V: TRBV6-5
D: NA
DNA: TGTGCCAGCACTTACAGGGAGGGGTCCTACGAGCAGTACTTC
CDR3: CASTYREGSYEQYF

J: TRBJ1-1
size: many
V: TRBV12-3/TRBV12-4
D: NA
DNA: TGTGCCAGCAGTTTCAGGAGGGCGAACACTGAAGCTTTCTTT
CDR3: CASSFRRANTEAFF

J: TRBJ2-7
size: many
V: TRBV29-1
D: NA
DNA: TGCAGCGTTGGAACGGCAATAACGGCGGGCGAGCAGTACTTC
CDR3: CSVGTAITAGEQYF

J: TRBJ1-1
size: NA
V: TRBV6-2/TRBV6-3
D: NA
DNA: TGTGCCAGCAGTCGCGTCGCCACTGAAGCTTTCTTT
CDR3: CASSRVATEAFF

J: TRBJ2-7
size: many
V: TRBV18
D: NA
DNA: TGTGCCAGCTCACCGCAGACAGGCTACGAGCAGTACTTC
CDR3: CASSPQTGYEQYF

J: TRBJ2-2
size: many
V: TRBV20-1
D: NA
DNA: TGCAGTGCTAGAGATCAATCGGGAGCGGCCGGGGAGCTGTTTTTT
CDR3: CSARDQSGAAGELFF

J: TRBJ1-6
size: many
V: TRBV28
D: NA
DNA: TGTGCCAGCAGTACCGAACAGGTCTCACCCCTCCACTTT
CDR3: CASSTEQVSPLHF

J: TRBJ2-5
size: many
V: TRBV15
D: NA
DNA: TGTGCCACCAGCAGAGATCTGGCCGGGGGAGAGACCCAGTACTTC
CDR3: CATSRDLAGGETQYF

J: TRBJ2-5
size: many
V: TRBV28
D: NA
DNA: TGTGCCAGTCTCTCTAGAATGGAGACCCAGTACTTC
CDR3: CASLSRMETQYF

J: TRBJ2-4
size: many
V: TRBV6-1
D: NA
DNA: TGTGCCAGCAGTGAAAACAGGGTGGGCATTCAGTACTTC
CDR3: CASSENRVGIQYF

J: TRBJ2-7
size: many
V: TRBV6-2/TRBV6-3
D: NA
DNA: TGTGCCAGCAGGCCAAGCGGGCCCCTGTACTCCTACGAGCAGTACTTC
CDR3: CASRPSGPLYSYEQYF

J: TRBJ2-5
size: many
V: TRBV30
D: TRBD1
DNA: TGTGCCTGGAGCAGGGGGCGCCGGCAAGAGACCCAGTACTTC
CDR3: CAWSRGRRQETQYF

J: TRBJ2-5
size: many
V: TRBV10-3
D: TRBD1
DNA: TGTGCCATCGGGGAGACAGGGGGTCAAGAGACCCAGTACTTC
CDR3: CAIGETGGQETQYF

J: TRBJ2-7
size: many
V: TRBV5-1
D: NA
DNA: TGCGCCAGCAGCCCGGGACACTCCTACGAGCAGTACTTC
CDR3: CASSPGHSYEQYF

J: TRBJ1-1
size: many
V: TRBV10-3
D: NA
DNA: TGTGCCATCAGTGAGCCTACATTAGGGGGGGAGAACACTGAAGCTTTCTTT
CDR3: CAISEPTLGGENTEAFF

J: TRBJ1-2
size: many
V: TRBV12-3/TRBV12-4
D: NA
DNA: TGTGCCAGCAGTTTAGCAGTAGACTATGGCTACACCTTC
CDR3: CASSLAVDYGYTF

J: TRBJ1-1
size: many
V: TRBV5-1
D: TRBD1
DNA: TGCGCCAGCAGCTTGATAGGACAGGGGGCTGAAGCTTTCTTT
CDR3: CASSLIGQGAEAFF

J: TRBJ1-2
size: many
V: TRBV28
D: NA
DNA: TGTGCCAGCAGGGGACTCACTAACTATGGCTACACCTTC
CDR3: CASRGLTNYGYTF

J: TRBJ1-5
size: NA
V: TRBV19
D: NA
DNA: TGTGCCAGTATTGGGCTTTGGGACGGACCCAATCAGCCCCAGCATTTT
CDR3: CASIGLWDGPNQPQHF

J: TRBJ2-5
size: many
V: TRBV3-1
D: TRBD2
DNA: TGTGCCAGCAGCCACGCTGGGACTAGGCAAGAGACCCAGTACTTC
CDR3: CASSHAGTRQETQYF